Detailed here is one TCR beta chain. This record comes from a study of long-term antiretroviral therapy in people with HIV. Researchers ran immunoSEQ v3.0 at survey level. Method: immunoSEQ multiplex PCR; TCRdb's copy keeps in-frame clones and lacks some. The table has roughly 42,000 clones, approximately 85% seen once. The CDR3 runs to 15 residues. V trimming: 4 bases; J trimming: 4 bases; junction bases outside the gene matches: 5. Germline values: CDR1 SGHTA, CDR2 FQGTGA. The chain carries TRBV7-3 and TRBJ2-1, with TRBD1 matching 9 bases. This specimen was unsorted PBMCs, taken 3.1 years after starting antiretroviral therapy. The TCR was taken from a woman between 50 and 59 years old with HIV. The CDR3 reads CASSSTGGPYNEQFF. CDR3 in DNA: TGTGCCAGCAGCTCAACAGGGGGCCCATACAATGAGCAGTTCTTC.